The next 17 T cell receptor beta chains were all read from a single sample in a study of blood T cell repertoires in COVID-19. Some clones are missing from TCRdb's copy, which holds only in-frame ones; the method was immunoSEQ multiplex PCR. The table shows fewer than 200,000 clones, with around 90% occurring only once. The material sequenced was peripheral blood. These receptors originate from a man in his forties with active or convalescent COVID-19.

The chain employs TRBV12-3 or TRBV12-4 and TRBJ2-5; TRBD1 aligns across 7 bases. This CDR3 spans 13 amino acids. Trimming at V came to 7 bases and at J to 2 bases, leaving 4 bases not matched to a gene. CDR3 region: CASTYRGQETQYF. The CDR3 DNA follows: TGTGCCAGCACCTACAGGGGACAAGAGACCCAGTACTTC.

The CDR3 region is CASRRIGTNYGYTF. For the CDR3, the DNA is TGTGCCAGCAGACGTATCGGTACCAACTATGGCTACACCTTC. The rearrangement joins TRBV28 to TRBJ1-2, with no clear D. V lost 6 bases and J 2 bases, leaving 13 bases between the germline ends. CDR1 MDHEN and CDR2 SYDVKM come from the germline V gene. This CDR3 region has 14 residues.

The CDR3: CASSGTWNRDQETQYF. The CDR3 coding sequence is TGCGCCAGCAGCGGGACATGGAATAGGGATCAAGAGACCCAGTACTTC. V gene TRBV5-1 combines with J gene TRBJ2-5; possible D gene TRBD1, 6 bases. The V gene's germline CDR1 is SGHRS and CDR2 YFSETQ. The CDR3 is made up of 16 amino acids. Trimming removed 4 bases from V and 2 bases from J, with 18 bases in between.

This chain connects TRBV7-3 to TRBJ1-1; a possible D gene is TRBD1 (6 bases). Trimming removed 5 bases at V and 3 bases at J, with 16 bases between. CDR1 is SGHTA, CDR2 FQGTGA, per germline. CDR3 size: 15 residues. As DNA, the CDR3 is TGTGCCAGCAGCCTTTACAGGGAAAGGGACACTGAAGCTTTCTTT. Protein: CASSLYRERDTEAFF.

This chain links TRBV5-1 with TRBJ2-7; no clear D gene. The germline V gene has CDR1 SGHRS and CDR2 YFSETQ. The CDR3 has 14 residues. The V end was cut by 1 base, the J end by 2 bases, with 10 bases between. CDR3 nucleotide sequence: TGCGCCAGCAGCTTGAGTGGCGGCCCCTACGAGCAGTACTTC. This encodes CASSLSGGPYEQYF.

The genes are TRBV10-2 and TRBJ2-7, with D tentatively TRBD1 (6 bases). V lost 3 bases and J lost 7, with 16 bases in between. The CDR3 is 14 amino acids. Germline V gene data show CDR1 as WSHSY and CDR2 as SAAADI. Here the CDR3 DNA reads TGCGCCAGCAGTGAACAGGGTGTTACGGGGGAGCAGTACTTC. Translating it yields CASSEQGVTGEQYF.

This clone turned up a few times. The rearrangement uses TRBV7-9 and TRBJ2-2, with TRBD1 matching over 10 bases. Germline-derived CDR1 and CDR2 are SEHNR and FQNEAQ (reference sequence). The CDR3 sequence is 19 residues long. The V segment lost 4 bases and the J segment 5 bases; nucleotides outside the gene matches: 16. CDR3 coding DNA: TGTGCCAGCAGCTCTCCCCAAACCCGGACAGGGGGGTCGACCGGGGAGCTGTTTTTT. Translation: CASSSPQTRTGGSTGELFF.

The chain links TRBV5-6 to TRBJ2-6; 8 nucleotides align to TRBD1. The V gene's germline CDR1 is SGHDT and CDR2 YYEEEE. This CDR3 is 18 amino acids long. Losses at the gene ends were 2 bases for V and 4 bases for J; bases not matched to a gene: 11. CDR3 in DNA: TGTGCCAGCAGCTTAGCCGGGACAGGAAGGTTAGGGGCCAACGTCCTGACTTTC. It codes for CASSLAGTGRLGANVLTF.

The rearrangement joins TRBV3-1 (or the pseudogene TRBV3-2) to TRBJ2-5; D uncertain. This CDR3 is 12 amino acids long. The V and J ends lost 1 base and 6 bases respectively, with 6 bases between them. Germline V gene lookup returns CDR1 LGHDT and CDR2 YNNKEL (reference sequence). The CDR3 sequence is CASSQVSKTQYF. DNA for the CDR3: TGTGCCAGCAGCCAAGTGTCCAAGACCCAGTACTTC.

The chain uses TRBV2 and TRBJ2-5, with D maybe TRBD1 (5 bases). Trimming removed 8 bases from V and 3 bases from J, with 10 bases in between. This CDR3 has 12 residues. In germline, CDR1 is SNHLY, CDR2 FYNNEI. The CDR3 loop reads CASGALKETQYF. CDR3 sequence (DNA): TGTGCCAGCGGGGCTCTGAAAGAGACCCAGTACTTC.

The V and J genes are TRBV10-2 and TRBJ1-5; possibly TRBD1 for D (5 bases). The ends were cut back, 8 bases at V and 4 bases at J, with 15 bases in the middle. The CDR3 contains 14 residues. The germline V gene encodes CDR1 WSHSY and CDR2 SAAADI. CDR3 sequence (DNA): TGCGCCAGCCAATTTGGGCCAGGGAATCAGCCCCAGCATTTT. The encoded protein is CASQFGPGNQPQHF.

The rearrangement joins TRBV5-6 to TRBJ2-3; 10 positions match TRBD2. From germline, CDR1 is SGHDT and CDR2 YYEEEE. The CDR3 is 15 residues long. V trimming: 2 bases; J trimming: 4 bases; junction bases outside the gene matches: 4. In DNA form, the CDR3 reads TGTGCCAGCAGCTTAGCGGGGGGGAAAGCAGATACGCAGTATTTT. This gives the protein CASSLAGGKADTQYF. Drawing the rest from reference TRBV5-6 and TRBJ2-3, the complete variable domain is DAGVTQSPTHLIKTRGQQVTLRCSPKSGHDTVSWYQQALGQGPQFIFQYYEEEERQRGNFPDRFSGHQFPNYSSELNVNALLLGDSALYLCASSLAGGKADTQYFGPGTRLTVL.

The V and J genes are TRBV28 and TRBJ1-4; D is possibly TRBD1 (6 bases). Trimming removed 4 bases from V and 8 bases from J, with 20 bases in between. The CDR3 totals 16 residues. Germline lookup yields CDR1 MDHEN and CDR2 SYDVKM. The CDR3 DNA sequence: TGTGCCAGCAGTTCGACCGAAACAGGGCTTAGCGAAAAACTGTTTTTT. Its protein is CASSSTETGLSEKLFF.

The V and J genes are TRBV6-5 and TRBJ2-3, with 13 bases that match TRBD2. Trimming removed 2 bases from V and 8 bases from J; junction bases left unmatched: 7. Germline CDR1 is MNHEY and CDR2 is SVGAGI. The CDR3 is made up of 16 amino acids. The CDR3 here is CASSYLTSGGAPTQYF. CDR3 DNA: TGTGCCAGCAGTTACCTCACTAGCGGGGGGGCCCCTACGCAGTATTTT.

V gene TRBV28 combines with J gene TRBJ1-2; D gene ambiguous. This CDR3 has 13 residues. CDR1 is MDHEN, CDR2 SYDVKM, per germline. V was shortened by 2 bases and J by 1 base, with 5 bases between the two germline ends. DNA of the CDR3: TGTGCCAGCAGTTTAGGCGGTAACTATGGCTACACCTTC. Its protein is CASSLGGNYGYTF.

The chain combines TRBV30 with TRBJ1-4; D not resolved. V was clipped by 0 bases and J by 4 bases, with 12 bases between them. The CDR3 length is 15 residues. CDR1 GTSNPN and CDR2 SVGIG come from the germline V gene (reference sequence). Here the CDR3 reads CAWSVSQKFNEKLFF. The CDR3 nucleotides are TGTGCCTGGAGTGTCTCTCAGAAGTTTAATGAAAAACTGTTTTTT.

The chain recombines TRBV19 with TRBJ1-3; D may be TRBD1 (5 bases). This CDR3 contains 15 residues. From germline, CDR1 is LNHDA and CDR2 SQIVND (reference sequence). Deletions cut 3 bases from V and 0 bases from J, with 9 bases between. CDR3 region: CASSMWGLSGNTIYF. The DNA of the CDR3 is TGTGCCAGTAGTATGTGGGGACTCTCTGGAAACACCATATATTTT.